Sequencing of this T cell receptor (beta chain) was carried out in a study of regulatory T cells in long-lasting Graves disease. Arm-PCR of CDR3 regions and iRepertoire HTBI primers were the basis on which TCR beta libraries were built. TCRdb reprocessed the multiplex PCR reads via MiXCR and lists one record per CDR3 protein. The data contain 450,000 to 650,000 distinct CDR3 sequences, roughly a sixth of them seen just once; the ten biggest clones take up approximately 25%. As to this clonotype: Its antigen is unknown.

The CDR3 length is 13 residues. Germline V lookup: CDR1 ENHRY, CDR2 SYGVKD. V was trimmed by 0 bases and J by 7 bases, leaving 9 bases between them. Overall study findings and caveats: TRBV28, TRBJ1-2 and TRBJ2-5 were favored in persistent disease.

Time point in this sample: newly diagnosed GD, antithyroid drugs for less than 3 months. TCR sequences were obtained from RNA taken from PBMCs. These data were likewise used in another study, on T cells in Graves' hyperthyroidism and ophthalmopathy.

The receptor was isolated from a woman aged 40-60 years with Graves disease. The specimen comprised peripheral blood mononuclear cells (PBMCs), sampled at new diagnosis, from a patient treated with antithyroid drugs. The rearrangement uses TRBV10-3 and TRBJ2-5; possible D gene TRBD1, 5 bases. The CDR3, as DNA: TGTGCCATCAGTGAGTCCCTAGGGGTGACCCAGTACTTC. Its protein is CAISESLGVTQYF.